This T cell receptor beta chain was identified in a study of T cells in tuberculosis. About the research overall: Blood was taken before or within 7 days of anti-tuberculosis therapy.

Libraries were prepared by immunoSEQ multiplex PCR; TCRdb keeps only in-frame clonotypes and omits some of them. The repertoire holds about 49,000 clones, with roughly 96% as singletons. Time point in this sample: new active TB diagnosis, blood taken before or within 7 days of starting treatment. The material sequenced was PBMCs, taken at tuberculosis diagnosis. The clonotype comes from an adult with tuberculosis.

CDR3 sequence: CASSPPTRATGELFF. The CDR3 nucleotides read TGTGCCAGCTCCCCTCCAACGAGAGCCACCGGGGAGCTGTTTTTT. The chain employs TRBV18 and TRBJ2-2; D not resolved. Germline V gene sequence: CDR1 KGHSH, CDR2 LQKENI. Trimming took off 6 bases at V and 4 bases at J, with 15 bases between the two ends. The CDR3 spans 15 residues. Looking up the rest from reference TRBV18 and TRBJ2-2 gives the full variable domain: NAGVMQNPRHLVRRRGQEARLRCSPMKGHSHVYWYRQLPEEGLKFMVYLQKENIIDESGMPKERFSAEFPKEGPSILRIQQVVRGDSAAYFCASSPPTRATGELFFGEGSRLTVL.